This T cell receptor (beta chain) emerged from a study of T cell changes during pregnancy in multiple sclerosis. Germline CDR1 SGDLS, CDR2 YYNGEE. The CDR3 consists of 13 residues. Of note for this clone: At one end the junction does not follow the germline gene, possibly because of a read error.

Some clones are missing from TCRdb's copy, which holds only in-frame ones; the method was immunoSEQ multiplex PCR. Here the sample spans about 30,000 clones, roughly 93% being singletons. Sample: peripheral blood, taken in the second trimester of pregnancy. The genes are TRBV9 and TRBJ1-2, with 7 nucleotides matching TRBD1. The receptor was isolated from a female donor in good health, enrolled as a control in a pregnancy study. The CDR3: CASSAGQAPISPF. The CDR3 DNA reads TGTGCCAGCAGCGCCGGACAGGCCCCGATCAGCCCCTTC.